These T cell receptor beta chains were read from a single sample in a study of vaccination and CD4 T cells after COVID-19. TCRdb called the PCR reads again in MiXCR, with one record for every CDR3 protein. The data show fewer than 8,000 distinct CDR3 sequences, approximately 59% seen once. No cognate antigen is known for these TCRs. The sequencing sample was made of CD4+ T cells from blood, cultured in vitro. These receptors originate from a human donor in good health. Each CDR3 is given with its conserved first and last residue. The order of the fields is clone size, V gene, J gene, D gene, CDR3 protein, CDR3 DNA. D genes are given only for firm matches. Clone size is given for some rows only: seen once, a few or many times, or a class if the clone is expanded.

>NA|TRBV20-1|TRBJ1-5|TRBD1
CSAIGTGTGRSNQPQHF
TGCAGTGCGATAGGAACCGGGACAGGGAGAAGCAATCAGCCCCAGCATTTT
>NA|TRBV20-1|TRBJ1-3|NA
CSASPLAGRGNTIYF
TGCAGTGCTTCCCCGTTGGCGGGGAGAGGAAACACCATATATTTT
>NA|TRBV2|TRBJ2-5|TRBD2
CASSMGLAGVMETQYF
TGTGCCAGCAGTATGGGACTAGCGGGAGTAATGGAGACCCAGTACTTC
>NA|TRBV7-9|TRBJ1-5|NA
CASSLMGTRNNQPQHF
TGTGCCAGCAGCTTAATGGGGACAAGGAACAATCAGCCCCAGCATTTT
>NA|TRBV2|TRBJ2-1|NA
CASKRLHFTLSYNEQFF
TGTGCCAGCAAGAGGTTACACTTCACCCTCTCCTACAATGAGCAGTTCTTC
>few|TRBV20-1|TRBJ2-3|NA
CSGSGLSTDTQYF
TGCAGCGGGTCGGGACTGAGCACAGATACGCAGTATTTT
>NA|TRBV24-1|TRBJ2-7|TRBD2
CATSDERDPREQYF
TGTGCCACCAGTGATGAGCGGGACCCTAGGGAGCAGTACTTC
>few|TRBV2|TRBJ2-5|NA
CASIRDSQETQYF
TGTGCCAGCATTAGAGACAGTCAAGAGACCCAGTACTTC
>NA|TRBV27|TRBJ2-1|NA
CASSFRDLRVYNEQFF
TGTGCCAGCAGTTTCCGGGACCTCAGGGTCTACAATGAGCAGTTCTTC
>NA|TRBV7-9|TRBJ2-7|NA
CASSLSGAGYEQYF
TGTGCCAGCAGCTTGTCAGGGGCCGGCTACGAGCAGTACTTC
>NA|TRBV20-1|TRBJ2-2|NA
CSARDIYGELFF
TGCAGTGCTAGAGATATATATGGGGAGCTGTTTTTT
>few|TRBV6-1|TRBJ1-1|TRBD1
CASSATGQNTEAFF
TGTGCCAGCAGTGCGACAGGGCAGAACACTGAAGCTTTCTTT
>NA|TRBV7-9|TRBJ1-2|NA
CASSSTVGQGRDGYTF
TGTGCCAGCAGCTCGACGGTGGGGCAGGGGAGGGATGGCTACACCTTC
>NA|TRBV21-1|TRBJ2-1|NA
CASSSATVAGLCHYNEQFF
TGTGCCAGCAGCTCCGCTACGGTAGCGGGGCTGTGCCACTACAATGAGCAGTTCTTC
>few|TRBV20-1|TRBJ2-2|NA
CSARQAGSYTGELFF
TGCAGTGCTCGTCAGGCGGGCTCCTACACCGGGGAGCTGTTTTTT
>few|TRBV7-2|TRBJ1-2|TRBD1
CASSPDRVTGYTF
TGTGCCAGCAGCCCGGACAGGGTCACCGGCTACACCTTC
>NA|TRBV7-2|TRBJ1-2|TRBD1
CASSQGAGGDYGYTF
TGTGCCAGCAGCCAGGGGGCAGGGGGGGACTATGGCTACACCTTC
>NA|TRBV7-6|TRBJ2-7|NA
CASSSMGGRPGDEQYF
TGTGCCAGCAGCTCCATGGGGGGCCGACCCGGGGACGAGCAGTACTTC
>NA|TRBV27|TRBJ2-3|NA
CASSLSGLVGTDTQYF
TGTGCCAGCAGTTTAAGCGGTCTAGTCGGCACAGATACGCAGTATTTT
>NA|TRBV28|TRBJ1-6|NA
CASSAAPNSPLHF
TGTGCCAGCAGTGCGGCACCAAATTCACCCCTCCACTTT
>NA|TRBV6-1|TRBJ2-2|NA
CASTPGRETNTGELFF
TGTGCCAGCACCCCGGGACGGGAGACGAACACCGGGGAGCTGTTTTTT
>NA|TRBV7-8|TRBJ1-6|TRBD1
CASSLQGGNSPLHF
TGTGCCAGCAGCCTCCAGGGGGGCAATTCACCCCTCCACTTT
>few|TRBV7-2|TRBJ2-5|TRBD2
CASSPAGLAGPGETQYF
TGTGCCAGCAGCCCCGCAGGACTAGCGGGCCCTGGGGAGACCCAGTACTTC
>NA|TRBV18|TRBJ2-5|NA
CASSPGTALETQYF
TGTGCCAGCTCTCCGGGTACAGCCTTAGAGACCCAGTACTTC
>NA|TRBV6-2/TRBV6-3|TRBJ2-1|TRBD1
CASTGSGTVEQFF
TGTGCCAGCACCGGTTCCGGGACAGTCGAACAGTTCTTC
>NA|TRBV27|TRBJ2-6|NA
CASSPSGSGANVLTF
TGTGCCAGCAGTCCGTCCGGCTCTGGGGCCAACGTCCTGACTTTC
>NA|TRBV27|TRBJ2-3|TRBD2
CASSRLAGADTQYF
TGTGCCAGCAGCCGACTAGCGGGGGCGGATACGCAGTATTTT
>once|TRBV6-1|TRBJ1-2|NA
CASSLQAGLNYGYTF
TGTGCCAGCAGCCTCCAGGCAGGCCTTAACTATGGCTACACCTTC
>few|TRBV20-1|TRBJ1-2|TRBD1
CSAEGANYGYTF
TGCAGTGCAGAGGGGGCGAACTATGGCTACACCTTC
>few|TRBV6-5|TRBJ2-3|TRBD2
CASSSGLAETDTQYF
TGTGCCAGCAGTTCGGGACTAGCGGAAACAGATACGCAGTATTTT
>NA|TRBV6-1|TRBJ1-4|NA
CASTSPGNEKLFF
TGTGCCAGCACCTCCCCCGGGAATGAAAAACTGTTTTTT
>NA|TRBV5-4|TRBJ2-7|NA
CASSPPGVLNEQYF
TGTGCCAGCAGCCCTCCCGGGGTACTCAACGAGCAGTACTTC
>few|TRBV15|TRBJ2-4|NA
CATSRDIVADRTKNIQYF
TGTGCCACCAGCAGAGATATTGTGGCGGACAGAACCAAAAACATTCAGTACTTC
>NA|TRBV20-1|TRBJ1-1|NA
CSARRGARAEAFF
TGCAGTGCCAGACGAGGGGCGAGGGCTGAAGCTTTCTTT
>NA|TRBV5-4|TRBJ2-5|NA
CASSLSVQETQYF
TGTGCCAGCAGCTTGAGCGTGCAAGAGACCCAGTACTTC
>few|TRBV6-2/TRBV6-3|TRBJ1-5|TRBD1
CASRMTGGGQPQHF
TGTGCCAGCAGAATGACAGGGGGCGGACAGCCCCAGCATTTT
>large|TRBV7-2|TRBJ1-4|NA
CASSLLGAVNEKLFF
TGTGCCAGCAGCCTTTTAGGGGCAGTAAATGAAAAACTGTTTTTT
>NA|TRBV4-2|TRBJ2-5|NA
CASSQETTRGQETQYF
TGTGCCAGCAGCCAAGAGACGACCCGGGGGCAAGAGACCCAGTACTTC
>NA|TRBV12-5|TRBJ2-3|NA
CASGLRSTDTQYF
TGTGCTAGTGGTTTGAGAAGCACAGATACGCAGTATTTT
>NA|TRBV7-9|TRBJ1-5|TRBD1
CASSPRDRTLNQPQHF
TGTGCCAGCAGCCCCAGGGACAGAACCCTCAATCAGCCCCAGCATTTT
>NA|TRBV25-1|TRBJ1-1|TRBD1
CASRGTGGVSWTEAFF
TGTGCCAGCAGGGGGACAGGTGGGGTGTCGTGGACTGAAGCTTTCTTT
>few|TRBV5-3|TRBJ1-2|NA
CARTARRGYTF
TGTGCCAGAACCGCCAGGAGGGGCTACACCTTC
>few|TRBV12-3/TRBV12-4|TRBJ2-5|NA
CASSPPEVGAETQYF
TGTGCCAGCAGCCCCCCGGAGGTGGGCGCAGAGACCCAGTACTTC
>NA|TRBV20-1|TRBJ2-3|TRBD2
CSAVAGVSSTDTQYF
TGCAGTGCTGTAGCGGGGGTCAGTTCCACAGATACGCAGTATTTT
>large|TRBV20-1|TRBJ2-1|TRBD2
CSARLRAGGVGQFF
TGCAGTGCTAGGCTTCGGGCGGGAGGGGTGGGGCAGTTCTTC
>once|TRBV27|TRBJ1-1|NA
CASSFIPVGKGTEAFF
TGTGCCAGCAGTTTCATCCCGGTAGGGAAAGGCACTGAAGCTTTCTTT
>few|TRBV12-3/TRBV12-4|TRBJ1-1|TRBD1
CASQGQGATEAFF
TGTGCCAGCCAGGGGCAGGGGGCGACTGAAGCTTTCTTT
>NA|TRBV7-8|TRBJ1-2|TRBD1
CASSLVSGTGVEYGYTF
TGTGCCAGCAGCTTAGTGTCCGGGACAGGGGTTGAGTATGGCTACACCTTC
>few|TRBV20-1|TRBJ1-4|NA
CSALGGVEEKLFF
TGCAGTGCCCTGGGGGGGGTTGAGGAAAAACTGTTTTTT
>NA|TRBV6-2/TRBV6-3|TRBJ1-2|NA
CASSYSGRKDGYTF
TGTGCCAGCAGTTACTCGGGACGTAAAGATGGCTACACCTTC
>NA|TRBV2|TRBJ2-1|TRBD2
CASGGWTSGGNNEQFF
TGTGCCAGCGGGGGATGGACTAGCGGGGGGAACAATGAGCAGTTCTTC
>NA|TRBV20-1|TRBJ2-7|NA
CSARGGYEQYF
TGCAGTGCTAGGGGGGGCTACGAGCAGTACTTC
>once|TRBV20-1|TRBJ2-5|TRBD1
CSARPLFGTVQETQYF
TGCAGTGCTAGGCCCCTATTCGGGACAGTACAAGAGACCCAGTACTTC
>few|TRBV28|TRBJ1-1|NA
CASRGHGAFF
TGTGCCAGCAGAGGACACGGAGCTTTCTTT
>NA|TRBV6-1|TRBJ2-3|NA
CASSSTGATDTQYF
TGTGCCAGCAGCTCAACAGGAGCCACAGATACGCAGTATTTT
>few|TRBV7-9|TRBJ2-2|NA
CASSLNRGEAGELFF
TGTGCCAGCAGCTTAAACCGGGGCGAGGCCGGGGAGCTGTTTTTT
>NA|TRBV20-1|TRBJ2-2|TRBD2
CSARNGTSRAGELFF
TGCAGTGCTAGAAACGGGACTAGTCGGGCCGGGGAGCTGTTTTTT